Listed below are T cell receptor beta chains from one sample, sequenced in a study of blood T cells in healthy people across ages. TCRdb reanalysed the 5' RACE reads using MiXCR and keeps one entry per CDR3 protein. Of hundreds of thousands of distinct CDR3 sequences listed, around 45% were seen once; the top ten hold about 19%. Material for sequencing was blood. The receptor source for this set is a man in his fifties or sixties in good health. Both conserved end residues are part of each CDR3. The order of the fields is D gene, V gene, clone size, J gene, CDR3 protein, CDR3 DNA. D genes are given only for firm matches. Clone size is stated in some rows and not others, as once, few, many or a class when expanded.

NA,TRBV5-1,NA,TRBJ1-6,CASSVKQGNSPLHF,TGCGCCAGCAGCGTGAAACAGGGTAATTCACCCCTCCACTTT
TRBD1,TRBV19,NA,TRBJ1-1,CASRDVDRDNTEAFF,TGTGCCAGTAGAGATGTCGACAGGGACAACACTGAAGCTTTCTTT
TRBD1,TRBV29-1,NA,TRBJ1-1,CSVDTSRGRAEAFF,TGCAGCGTAGACACCTCCAGGGGGCGGGCTGAAGCTTTCTTT
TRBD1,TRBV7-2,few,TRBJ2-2,CASSLLPRTGRGELFF,TGTGCCAGCAGCTTACTACCCCGGACAGGGCGCGGGGAGCTGTTTTTT
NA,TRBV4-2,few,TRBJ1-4,CASSPFRDAALGEKLFF,TGTGCCAGCAGCCCTTTCCGGGACGCAGCCTTGGGGGAAAAACTGTTTTTT
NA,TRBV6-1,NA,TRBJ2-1,CASSLTSRSSYNEQFF,TGTGCCAGCAGTTTGACTAGTCGAAGCTCCTACAATGAGCAGTTCTTC
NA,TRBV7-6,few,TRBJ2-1,CASKWGGGDGNEQFF,TGTGCCAGCAAGTGGGGAGGGGGGGACGGCAATGAGCAGTTCTTC
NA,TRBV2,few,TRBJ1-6,CASSREGSNSPLHF,TGTGCCAGCAGTAGGGAAGGCAGCAATTCACCCCTCCACTTT
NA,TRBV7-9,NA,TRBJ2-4,CASSGAVENIQYF,TGTGCCAGCAGCGGGGCCGTCGAAAACATTCAGTACTTC
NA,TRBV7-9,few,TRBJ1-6,CASSLEFGTRNLSPLHF,TGTGCCAGCAGCTTAGAATTTGGGACACGGAACTTATCACCCCTCCACTTT
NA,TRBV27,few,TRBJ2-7,CASSLSPGTGHYEQYF,TGTGCCAGCAGTTTATCCCCTGGAACAGGGCACTACGAGCAGTACTTC
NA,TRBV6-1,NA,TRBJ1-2,CASSELRFYGYTF,TGTGCCAGCAGTGAATTAAGGTTCTATGGCTACACCTTC
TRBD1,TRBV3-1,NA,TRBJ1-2,CASSQVGGAYGYTF,TGTGCCAGCAGCCAAGTAGGGGGCGCCTATGGCTACACCTTC
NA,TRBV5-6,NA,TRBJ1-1,CASSLSQGRRAEAFF,TGTGCCAGCAGCTTATCGCAGGGGCGCAGAGCTGAAGCTTTCTTT
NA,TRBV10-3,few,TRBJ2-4,CAIRRQGAREQYF,TGTGCCATCAGAAGGCAGGGGGCGCGGGAGCAGTACTTC
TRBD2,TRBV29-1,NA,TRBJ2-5,CSVEPSGGLRGRTQYF,TGCAGCGTTGAACCTAGCGGGGGCCTCCGGGGAAGGACCCAGTACTTC
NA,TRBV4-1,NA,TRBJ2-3,CASSQETDTQYF,TGCGCCAGCAGCCAAGAAACAGATACGCAGTATTTT
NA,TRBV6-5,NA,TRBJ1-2,CASSLGQGDLNYGYTF,TGTGCCAGCAGCCTCGGCCAAGGGGACCTTAACTATGGCTACACCTTC
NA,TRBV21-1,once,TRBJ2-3,CASSKSAEDDTQYF,TGTGCCAGCAGTAAGTCGGCAGAAGATGATACGCAGTATTTT
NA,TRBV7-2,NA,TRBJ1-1,CASSLWGGEAFF,TGTGCCAGCAGCTTATGGGGGGGTGAGGCTTTCTTT
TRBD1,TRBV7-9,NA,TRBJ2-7,CASSLERRTGGIEQYF,TGTGCCAGCAGCTTAGAAAGGAGGACAGGGGGGATCGAGCAGTACTTC
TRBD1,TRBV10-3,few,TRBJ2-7,CAISVRQGGEQYF,TGTGCCATCAGTGTACGACAGGGCGGCGAGCAGTACTTC
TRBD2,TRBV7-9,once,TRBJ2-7,CASSLARGSSYNEQYF,TGTGCCAGCAGCTTAGCGCGCGGGAGCTCCTACAATGAGCAGTACTTC
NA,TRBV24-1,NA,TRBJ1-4,CATSNWAVDRDGDEKLFF,TGTGCCACCAGCAATTGGGCGGTGGACCGGGACGGGGATGAAAAACTGTTTTTT
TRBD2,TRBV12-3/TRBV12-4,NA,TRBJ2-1,CASSRSGEIYNEQFF,TGTGCCAGCAGCCGTAGCGGGGAGATCTACAATGAGCAGTTCTTC
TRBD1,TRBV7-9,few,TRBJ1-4,CASSLVGQGNEKLFF,TGTGCCAGCAGCTTAGTGGGACAGGGGAATGAAAAACTGTTTTTT
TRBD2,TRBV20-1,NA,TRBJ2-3,CSASHPRGTSGGSTDTQYF,TGCAGTGCTAGCCACCCCCGGGGGACTAGCGGGGGTAGCACAGATACGCAGTATTTT
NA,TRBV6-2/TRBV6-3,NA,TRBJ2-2,CASQDGLIEAGELFF,TGTGCCAGCCAAGACGGACTAATAGAGGCCGGGGAGCTGTTTTTT
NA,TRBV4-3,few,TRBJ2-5,CASSLSLRLGEETQYF,TGCGCCAGCAGCCTAAGTTTGCGCTTAGGGGAAGAGACCCAGTACTTC
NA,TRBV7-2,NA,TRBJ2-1,CASSSILGSSYNEQFF,TGTGCCAGCAGCTCCATATTGGGGAGCTCCTACAATGAGCAGTTCTTC
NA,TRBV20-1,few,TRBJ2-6,CSARVRGTGGAGANVLTF,TGCAGTGCTAGAGTCCGCGGCACCGGCGGGGCTGGGGCCAACGTCCTGACTTTC
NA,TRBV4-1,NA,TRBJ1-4,CAGSQEGSPGEKLFF,TGCGCCGGCAGCCAAGAAGGCAGCCCGGGAGAAAAACTGTTTTTT
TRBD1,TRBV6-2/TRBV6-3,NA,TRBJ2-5,CASIRADQGARGTQYF,TGTGCCAGCATTAGGGCCGATCAGGGGGCTCGAGGGACCCAGTACTTC
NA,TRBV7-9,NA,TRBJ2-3,CASSPNGGSTDTQYF,TGTGCCAGCAGCCCAAATGGGGGCAGCACAGATACGCAGTATTTT
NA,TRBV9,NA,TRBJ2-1,CASSVADEPAYNEQFF,TGTGCCAGCAGCGTAGCGGACGAGCCGGCCTACAATGAGCAGTTCTTC
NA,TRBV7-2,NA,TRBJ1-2,CASSRDLVTANYGYTF,TGTGCCAGCAGCCGGGACCTCGTTACGGCTAACTATGGCTACACCTTC
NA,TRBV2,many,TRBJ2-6,CASSEQGGTGANVLTF,TGTGCCAGCAGCGAACAGGGAGGGACCGGGGCCAACGTCCTGACTTTC
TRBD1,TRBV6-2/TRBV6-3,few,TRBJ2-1,CASSYYGQGGDEQFF,TGTGCCAGCAGTTACTATGGACAGGGTGGGGATGAGCAGTTCTTC
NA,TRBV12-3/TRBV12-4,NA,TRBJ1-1,CASSSSDYTEAFF,TGTGCCAGCAGTTCTTCAGACTACACTGAAGCTTTCTTT
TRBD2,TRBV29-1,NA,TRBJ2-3,CSVEVRGVMFGGATDTQYF,TGCAGCGTTGAAGTGCGGGGGGTTATGTTCGGGGGTGCCACAGATACGCAGTATTTT
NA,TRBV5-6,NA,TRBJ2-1,CASSSLHNEQFF,TGTGCCAGCAGTTCACTTCACAATGAGCAGTTCTTC
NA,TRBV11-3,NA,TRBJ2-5,CASSLLGRGVGETQYF,TGTGCCAGCAGCCTTCTGGGCAGGGGGGTTGGAGAGACCCAGTACTTC
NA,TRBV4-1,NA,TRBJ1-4,CASSQDLTEKLFF,TGCGCCAGCAGCCAAGATCTGACAGAAAAACTGTTTTTT
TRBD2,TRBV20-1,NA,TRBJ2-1,CSARKRGGLGNEQFF,TGCAGTGCTAGAAAGCGGGGGGGCTTAGGCAATGAGCAGTTCTTC
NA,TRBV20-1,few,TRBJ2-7,CSARAERTYEQYF,TGCAGTGCTAGGGCGGAGAGAACCTACGAGCAGTACTTC
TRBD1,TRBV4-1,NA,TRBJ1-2,CASSQESQGGVYGYTF,TGCGCCAGCAGCCAAGAAAGCCAGGGGGGAGTCTATGGCTACACCTTC
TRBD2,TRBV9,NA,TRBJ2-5,CAGSVGASGGAETQYF,TGTGCCGGCAGCGTAGGCGCTAGCGGGGGGGCAGAGACCCAGTACTTC
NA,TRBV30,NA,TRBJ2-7,CAWSEWGTAPSYEQYF,TGTGCCTGGAGTGAGTGGGGTACAGCCCCCTCCTACGAGCAGTACTTC